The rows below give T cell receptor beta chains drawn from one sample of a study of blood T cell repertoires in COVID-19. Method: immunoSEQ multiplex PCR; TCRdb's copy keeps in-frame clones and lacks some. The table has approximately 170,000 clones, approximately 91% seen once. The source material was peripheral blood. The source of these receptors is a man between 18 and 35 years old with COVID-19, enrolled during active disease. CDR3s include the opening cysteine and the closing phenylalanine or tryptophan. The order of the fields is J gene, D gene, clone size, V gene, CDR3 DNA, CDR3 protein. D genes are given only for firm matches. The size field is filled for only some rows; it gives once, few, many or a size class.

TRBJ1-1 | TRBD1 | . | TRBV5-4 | TGTGCCAGCAGTTCTGCGACAGGGTCGTGGACTGAAGCTTTCTTT | CASSSATGSWTEAFF
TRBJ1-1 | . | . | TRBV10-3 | TGTGCCCCGCTCGGACTGTGGGCCGCCAATATGAACACTGAAGCTTTCTTT | CAPLGLWAANMNTEAFF
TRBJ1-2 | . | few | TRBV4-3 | TGCGCCAGCAGCCAAGGAGGGCAGATAAATGGCTACACCTTC | CASSQGGQINGYTF
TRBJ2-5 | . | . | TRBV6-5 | TGTGCCAGCAGTTACTCGCCCAAGCGAGAGACCCAGTACTTC | CASSYSPKRETQYF
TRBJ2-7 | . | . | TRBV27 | TGTGCCAGCAGTTTAGCAGGGACAACCAACGAGCAGTACTTC | CASSLAGTTNEQYF
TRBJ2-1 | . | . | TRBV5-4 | TGTGCCAGCAGCGTGGGCCGGGATGAGCAGTTCTTC | CASSVGRDEQFF
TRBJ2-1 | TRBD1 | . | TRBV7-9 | TGTGCCAGCAGCCCGGGACAGAGCAATGAGCAGTTCTTC | CASSPGQSNEQFF
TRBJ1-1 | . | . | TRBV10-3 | TGTGCCATCAGTGCCGAGGTCCAAAACACTGAAGCTTTCTTT | CAISAEVQNTEAFF
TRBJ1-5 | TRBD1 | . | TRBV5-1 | TGCGCCAGCAGCTTGGGGGACAGGGAGGGCAATCAGCCCCAGCATTTT | CASSLGDREGNQPQHF
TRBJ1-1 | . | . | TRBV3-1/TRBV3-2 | TGTGCCAGCAGCCAAGATAGGGGCCGGAGGGACACTGAAGCTTTCTTT | CASSQDRGRRDTEAFF
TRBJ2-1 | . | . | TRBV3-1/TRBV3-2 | TGTGCCAGCGGCCAACAGGCGACCGGTGAGCAGTTCTTC | CASGQQATGEQFF
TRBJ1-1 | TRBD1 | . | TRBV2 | TGTGCCAGCATTCGAGGGACAGGCCAGAACACTGAAGCTTTCTTT | CASIRGTGQNTEAFF
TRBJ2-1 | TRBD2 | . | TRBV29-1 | TGCAGCGTTGCTTTTCGGACTAGCGGGAGCGATGAGCAGTTCTTC | CSVAFRTSGSDEQFF
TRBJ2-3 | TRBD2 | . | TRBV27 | TGTGCCAGCAGTGCCCTAGCGGGAGGGGCAGATACGCAGTATTTT | CASSALAGGADTQYF
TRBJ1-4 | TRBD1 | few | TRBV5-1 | TGCGCCAGCAGCTTGGGGTCAGGGGGGTATGAAAAACTGTTTTTT | CASSLGSGGYEKLFF
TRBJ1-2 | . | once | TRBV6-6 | TGTGCCAGCAGTTACAGAGACAGTAGCTATGGCTACACCTTC | CASSYRDSSYGYTF
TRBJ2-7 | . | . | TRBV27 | TGTGCCAGCAGTTTCGGACGGGGTTACGAGCAGTACTTC | CASSFGRGYEQYF
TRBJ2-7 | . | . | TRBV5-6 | TGTGCCAGCAGCCCCCCGTCGAGAGGGCCGGACGAGCAGTACTTC | CASSPPSRGPDEQYF
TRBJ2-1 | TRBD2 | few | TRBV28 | TGTGCCAGCAGCCCGGAGGCTAGCGGCTACAATGAGCAGTTCTTC | CASSPEASGYNEQFF
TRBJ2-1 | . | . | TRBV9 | TGTGCCAGCAGCGTAATTGACAGGAGCTCCTACAATGAGCAGTTCTTC | CASSVIDRSSYNEQFF